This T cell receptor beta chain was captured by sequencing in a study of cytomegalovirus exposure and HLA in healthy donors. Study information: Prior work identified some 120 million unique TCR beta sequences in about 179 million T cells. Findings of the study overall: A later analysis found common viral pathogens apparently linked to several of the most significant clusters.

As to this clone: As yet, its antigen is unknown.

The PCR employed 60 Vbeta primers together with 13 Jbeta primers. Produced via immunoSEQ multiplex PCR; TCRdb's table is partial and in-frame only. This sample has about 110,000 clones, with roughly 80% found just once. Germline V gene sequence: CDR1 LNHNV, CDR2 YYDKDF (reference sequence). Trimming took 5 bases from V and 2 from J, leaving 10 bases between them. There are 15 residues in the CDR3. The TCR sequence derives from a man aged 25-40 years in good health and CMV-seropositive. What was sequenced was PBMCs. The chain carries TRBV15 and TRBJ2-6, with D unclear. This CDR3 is CATSPRRTGANVLTF. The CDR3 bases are TGTGCCACCAGCCCCCGGAGAACTGGGGCCAACGTCCTGACTTTC.